Listed below are T cell receptor beta chains from one sample, sequenced in a study of CD8 T cells in ankylosing spondylitis. TCRdb recomputed calls from the 5' RACE reads with MiXCR, one row per CDR3 protein. The table has hundreds of thousands of distinct CDR3 sequences, 15% to 20% seen once; the top ten hold about 42%. The specimen sequenced was blood, either unsorted or a sorted T cell fraction (not recorded which). All receptors come from a male donor with ankylosing spondylitis. CDR3s include the opening cysteine and the closing phenylalanine or tryptophan. D genes are given only for firm matches. The size field is filled for only some rows; it gives once, few, many or a size class.

clone_size: few
v_call: TRBV4-1
d_call: NA
j_call: TRBJ1-1
cdr3_nt: TGCGCCAGCAGCCAAGAGGTTTGGGGGGAAGCTTTCTTT
cdr3_aa: CASSQEVWGEAFF

clone_size: NA
v_call: TRBV28
d_call: TRBD2
j_call: TRBJ2-7
cdr3_nt: TGTGCCAGCAGTAAGGGACTAGCGGGAGGTCCCTACTACGAGCAGTACTTC
cdr3_aa: CASSKGLAGGPYYEQYF

clone_size: few
v_call: TRBV28
d_call: TRBD2
j_call: TRBJ2-3
cdr3_nt: TGTGCCAGCACTTCACTCCCCGGGACAGTGCTTGAAGGCGGGAGGGCCACAGATACGCAGTATTTT
cdr3_aa: CASTSLPGTVLEGGRATDTQYF

clone_size: NA
v_call: TRBV28
d_call: TRBD2
j_call: TRBJ2-7
cdr3_nt: TGTGCCAGCAGTCCTCCTCTAGCGGGAGTCTACGAGCAGTACTTC
cdr3_aa: CASSPPLAGVYEQYF

clone_size: NA
v_call: TRBV3-1
d_call: NA
j_call: TRBJ2-1
cdr3_nt: TGTGCCAGCAGCCGCGAGGATGGACCAAACAATGAGCAGTTCTTC
cdr3_aa: CASSREDGPNNEQFF

clone_size: few
v_call: TRBV7-9
d_call: TRBD2
j_call: TRBJ2-5
cdr3_nt: TGTGCCAGCAGCCAGGCCTCCAGCGGGATGGGAGAGACCCAGTACTTC
cdr3_aa: CASSQASSGMGETQYF

clone_size: few
v_call: TRBV9
d_call: NA
j_call: TRBJ2-1
cdr3_nt: TGTGCCAGCAGCGTAGGGGGGAGGTACTACAATGAGCAGTTCTTC
cdr3_aa: CASSVGGRYYNEQFF

clone_size: NA
v_call: TRBV2
d_call: TRBD2
j_call: TRBJ2-7
cdr3_nt: TGTGCCATCCTAGCGGGTAACTCCTACGAGCAGTACTTC
cdr3_aa: CAILAGNSYEQYF

clone_size: few
v_call: TRBV7-6
d_call: TRBD1
j_call: TRBJ2-7
cdr3_nt: TGTGCCAGCAGCTTAGAAGGGGGACAGGGGGCCCACGAGCAGTACTTC
cdr3_aa: CASSLEGGQGAHEQYF

clone_size: NA
v_call: TRBV19
d_call: TRBD2
j_call: TRBJ2-3
cdr3_nt: TGTGCCAGTAGTCTCGGGACTAGCGGGTTTGCAGATACGCAGTATTTT
cdr3_aa: CASSLGTSGFADTQYF

clone_size: few
v_call: TRBV4-1
d_call: TRBD1
j_call: TRBJ1-6
cdr3_nt: TGCGCCAGCAGCCAGGTCCCGGGACAGGGAAACTATAATTCACCCCTCCACTTT
cdr3_aa: CASSQVPGQGNYNSPLHF

clone_size: few
v_call: TRBV6-5
d_call: NA
j_call: TRBJ2-6
cdr3_nt: TGTGCCAGCAGTTACGGAGTGATTCCGTCCGGGGCCAACGTCCTGACTTTC
cdr3_aa: CASSYGVIPSGANVLTF

clone_size: NA
v_call: TRBV19
d_call: NA
j_call: TRBJ2-1
cdr3_nt: TGTGCCAGTAGTTGGGCCGGAGGAAACAATGAGCAGTTCTTC
cdr3_aa: CASSWAGGNNEQFF

clone_size: few
v_call: TRBV5-1
d_call: TRBD2
j_call: TRBJ2-7
cdr3_nt: TGCGCCAGCAGCTTAGGACTAGCGGGATCGTACTACGAGCAGTACTTC
cdr3_aa: CASSLGLAGSYYEQYF

clone_size: many
v_call: TRBV12-3/TRBV12-4
d_call: TRBD1
j_call: TRBJ1-1
cdr3_nt: TGTGCCAGCAGTTTAACAGGGGGCGCAGGGAACACTGAAGCTTTCTTT
cdr3_aa: CASSLTGGAGNTEAFF

clone_size: many
v_call: TRBV6-4
d_call: NA
j_call: TRBJ2-2
cdr3_nt: TGTGCCAGCAGTGACACAGCCCACACCGGGGAGCTGTTTTTT
cdr3_aa: CASSDTAHTGELFF

clone_size: few
v_call: TRBV12-3/TRBV12-4
d_call: NA
j_call: TRBJ1-4
cdr3_nt: TGTGCCAGCAGTTTGCTTCCGGCTAATGAAAAACTGTTTTTT
cdr3_aa: CASSLLPANEKLFF

clone_size: many
v_call: TRBV6-4
d_call: NA
j_call: TRBJ2-5
cdr3_nt: TGTGCCAGCAGCCGAACAGGGGGGGAGCAAGAGACCCAGTACTTC
cdr3_aa: CASSRTGGEQETQYF

clone_size: many
v_call: TRBV7-9
d_call: TRBD1
j_call: TRBJ2-1
cdr3_nt: TGTGCCAGCAGCTCGCCCGGGACAGGGTGGGGTCATGAGCAGTTCTTC
cdr3_aa: CASSSPGTGWGHEQFF